Presented here are 27 T cell receptor beta chains from one specimen sequenced in a study of monozygotic twins with inflammatory bowel disease. TCRdb reanalyzed the 5' RACE reads and collapses them to one entry per CDR3 protein, without DNA. This repertoire includes approximately 330,000 distinct CDR3 sequences. What was sequenced was blood. The source of these receptors is a human donor with ulcerative colitis or Crohn's disease, or a healthy co-twin of an affected twin (not recorded which).

CDR3 in amino acids: CASSQDGTSYNEQFF. The rearrangement links TRBV14 to TRBJ2-1. Germline-derived CDR1 and CDR2 are SGHDN and FVKESK. The CDR3 length is 15 residues. The whole variable domain, remainder taken from reference TRBV14 and TRBJ2-1, is EAGVTQFPSHSVIEKGQTVTLRCDPISGHDNLYWYRRVMGKEIKFLLHFVKESKQDESGMPNNRFLAERTGGTYSTLKVQPAELEDSGVYFCASSQDGTSYNEQFFGPGTRLTVL.

The rearrangement links TRBV19 to TRBJ2-2; TCRdb's D call, TRBD1, is unchecked because there is no DNA. Germline V lookup: CDR1 LNHDA, CDR2 SQIVND (reference sequence). The CDR3 contains 13 residues. Here the CDR3 reads CASRQGPFGELFF. Full variable domain (outside the CDR3, taken from reference TRBV19 and TRBJ2-2): DGGITQSPKYLFRKEGQNVTLSCEQNLNHDAMYWYRQDPGQGLRLIYYSQIVNDFQKGDIAEGYSVSREKKESFPLTVTSAQKNPTAFYLCASRQGPFGELFFGEGSRLTVL.

J is TRBJ2-2 and V is TRBV21-1. TRBV21-1 is recorded as a pseudogene. The CDR3 is made up of 16 amino acids. CDR3 in amino acids: CASSKGVLPRAGELFF.

The V and J genes are TRBV29-1 and TRBJ2-3. This CDR3 is 12 amino acids long. Looked up from germline, CDR1 is SQVTM and CDR2 is ANQGSEA. The CDR3 protein is CSVKVSTDTQYF.

The genes are TRBV9 and TRBJ2-7. CDR3 length: 13 amino acids. Per the germline V gene, CDR1 is SGDLS and CDR2 is YYNGEE. The CDR3 region is CASSVDEEYEQYF. Based on the CDR3 plus reference TRBV9 and TRBJ2-7, the full variable domain is DSGVTQTPKHLITATGQRVTLRCSPRSGDLSVYWYQQSLDQGLQFLIQYYNGEERAKGNILERFSAQQFPDLHSELNLSSLELGDSALYFCASSVDEEYEQYFGPGTRLTVT.

This rearrangement joins TRBV12-3 or TRBV12-4 to TRBJ2-2; the TCRdb call, TRBD1, lacks DNA for checking. The CDR3 length is 14 residues. The CDR3 protein is CATQWTGVTGELFF.

CDR3 residues: CASSLEIADTYEQYF. The chain carries TRBV7-6 and TRBJ2-7; the D call of TRBD2 rests on TCRdb alone, since no DNA is present to check it. The CDR3 has 15 residues. CDR1 and CDR2 from the germline V gene are SGHVS and FNYEAQ.

The chain joins TRBV28 to TRBJ2-7; no DNA is available, so the TRBD1 call from TCRdb remains unchecked. Germline CDR1 is MDHEN and CDR2 is SYDVKM. The CDR3 has 15 amino acids. The CDR3 spells CASSLPTGAFYEQYF.

CDR3 region: CASSQDRAGKETQYF. V and J are TRBV4-1 and TRBJ2-5; TCRdb indicates TRBD1, and absent DNA this call remains unverified. CDR1 and CDR2 (germline): MGHRA, YSYEKL. There are 15 residues in the CDR3.

The chain employs TRBV10-2 and TRBJ2-7; TCRdb's assignment of TRBD1 cannot be checked, as there is no DNA. The CDR3 extends over 15 amino acids. Germline CDR1 is WSHSY and CDR2 is SAAADI. CDR3 sequence reads: CASSPAPGQRYEQYF.

The chain recombines TRBV6-1 with TRBJ1-5; the D call of TRBD1 rests on TCRdb alone, since no DNA is present to check it. From germline, CDR1 is MNHNS and CDR2 SASEGT. The CDR3 has 13 amino acids. The CDR3 protein is CASSDRESQPQHF.

The rearrangement uses TRBV12-3 or TRBV12-4 and TRBJ2-7. The CDR3 spans 14 residues. The CDR3 region is CASSDSGAPAGQYF.

The V and J genes are TRBV24-1 and TRBJ2-3; with no DNA, the TCRdb D assignment of TRBD2 cannot be verified. The CDR3 extends over 21 amino acids. In germline, CDR1 is KGHDR, CDR2 SFDVKD. The CDR3: CATSDFGGTAGTVGRTDTQYF.

The chain recombines TRBV6-4 with TRBJ2-2. Germline CDR1 reads MRHNA; CDR2 reads SNTAGT. The CDR3 spans 15 residues. The CDR3 region is CASSESGESTGELFF.

The chain links TRBV24-1 to TRBJ2-2; TCRdb's D call, TRBD1, is unchecked because there is no DNA. The CDR3 spans 17 residues. Germline CDR1 reads KGHDR; CDR2 reads SFDVKD. CDR3 amino acids: CATSEPQGATNTGELFF.

J is TRBJ2-7 and V is TRBV27; TCRdb picks TRBD1, but there is no DNA to check that call. Per the germline V gene, CDR1 is MNHEY and CDR2 is SMNVEV (reference sequence). This CDR3 has 14 residues. CDR3 amino acids: CASSLRQVGYEQYF.

V usage is TRBV12-3 or TRBV12-4 and J usage is TRBJ1-1; TCRdb's D gene call, TRBD1, goes unchecked for lack of DNA. The CDR3 runs to 14 residues. This chain's CDR3 is CASSYDRANTEAFF.

The rearrangement uses TRBV6-2 or TRBV6-3 and TRBJ2-1; the D call from TCRdb, TRBD1, cannot be confirmed without DNA. CDR1 MNHEY and CDR2 SVGEGT come from the germline V gene. The CDR3 covers 13 residues. The CDR3 loop reads CASSRTGTNEQFF.

The V gene is TRBV5-1, the J gene TRBJ2-7; TCRdb proposes TRBD1, but this gene call is untestable without DNA. Per germline, CDR1 SGHRS and CDR2 YFSETQ. The CDR3 consists of 14 residues. CDR3 loop: CASSLTGQGNEQYF.

This chain joins TRBV11-2 and TRBJ2-7; without DNA, the TCRdb call of TRBD1 cannot be checked. The CDR3 length is 14 residues. Germline values: CDR1 SGHAT, CDR2 FQNNGV. CDR3 protein: CASSNRDGYYEQYF.

The chain couples TRBV5-6 to TRBJ2-7; there is no DNA to check the TCRdb D call of TRBD1. The CDR3 consists of 13 residues. Per the germline V gene, CDR1 is SGHDT and CDR2 is YYEEEE. CDR3 loop: CASSLPTDHEQYF.

This chain connects TRBV2 to TRBJ2-1; TCRdb's D call, TRBD2, is unchecked because there is no DNA. The CDR3 totals 17 residues. Germline CDR1 is SNHLY and CDR2 is FYNNEI. CDR3 region: CASERDGLAAGVNEQFF.

This sequence joins TRBV3-1 and TRBJ2-1; the TCRdb call, TRBD1, lacks DNA for checking. Germline assignment: CDR1 LGHDT and CDR2 YNNKEL (reference sequence). The CDR3 loop spans 16 amino acids. This CDR3 reads CASSQAGQATYNEQFF.

The CDR3 is CASSERQGRLLNYGYTF. The chain couples TRBV2 to TRBJ1-2; TCRdb indicates TRBD1, and absent DNA this call remains unverified. CDR3 length: 17 amino acids. Germline V gene lookup returns CDR1 SNHLY and CDR2 FYNNEI.

CDR3: CAWSLVGRNYGYTF. J is TRBJ1-2 and V is TRBV30; TCRdb proposes TRBD1, but this gene call is untestable without DNA. The CDR3 is 14 residues long. The V gene's germline CDR1 is GTSNPN and CDR2 SVGIG (reference sequence). Using reference TRBV30 and TRBJ1-2 for the parts outside the CDR3, the full variable domain is SQTIHQWPATLVQPVGSPLSLECTVEGTSNPNLYWYRQAAGRGLQLLFYSVGIGQISSEVPQNLSASRPQDRQFILSSKKLLLSDSGFYLCAWSLVGRNYGYTFGSGTRLTVV.

The rearrangement joins TRBV5-1 to TRBJ2-2. There are 16 residues in the CDR3. Germline CDR1 and CDR2: SGHRS and YFSETQ. This chain's CDR3 is CASSLVVGTNTGELFF.

V and J are TRBV10-3 and TRBJ2-1; the TCRdb call, TRBD1, lacks DNA for checking. Per the germline V gene, CDR1 is ENHRY and CDR2 is SYGVKD. This CDR3 comprises 17 residues. CDR3 protein: CAISDRPGGEVYNEQFF.